The following is a T cell receptor beta chain sequence with its context. The entry originates in a study of control samples from healthy donors and cancer patients. Here immunoSEQ multiplex PCR was the method, and the copy in TCRdb shows in-frame clones only, minus some. The sample has about 45,000 clones, about 75% seen once. The sequence came from a male donor with melanoma. Material for sequencing was formalin-fixed, paraffin-embedded tissue.

CDR3 nucleotides: TGTGCCAGCAGTCGGAACCCTGAGGGGGACCGCCCCTACAATGAGCAGTTCTTC. Amino acids: CASSRNPEGDRPYNEQFF. The chain joins TRBV6-6 to TRBJ2-1; perhaps TRBD1 as D (6 bases). CDR1 and CDR2 (germline): MNHNY, SVGAGI (reference sequence). The V and J ends lost 5 bases and 2 bases respectively, with 22 bases between them. The length of the CDR3 is 18 residues.